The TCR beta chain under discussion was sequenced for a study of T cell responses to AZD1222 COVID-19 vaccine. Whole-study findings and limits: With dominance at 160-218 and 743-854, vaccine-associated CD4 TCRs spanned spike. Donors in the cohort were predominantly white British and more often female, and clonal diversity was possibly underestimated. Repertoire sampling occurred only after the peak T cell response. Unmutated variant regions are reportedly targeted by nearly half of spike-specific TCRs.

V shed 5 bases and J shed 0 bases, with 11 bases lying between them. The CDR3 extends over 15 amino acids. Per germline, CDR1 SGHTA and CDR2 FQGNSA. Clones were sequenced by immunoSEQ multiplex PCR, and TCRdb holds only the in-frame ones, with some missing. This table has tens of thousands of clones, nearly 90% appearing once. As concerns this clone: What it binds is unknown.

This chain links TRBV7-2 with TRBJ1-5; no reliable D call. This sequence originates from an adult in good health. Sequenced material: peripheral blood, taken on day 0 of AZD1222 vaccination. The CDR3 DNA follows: TGTGCCAGCAGCCGTGGTCCCCTTAGCAATCAGCCCCAGCATTTT. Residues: CASSRGPLSNQPQHF.